A selection of T cell receptor beta chains follows, all from one sample in a study of T cells in localized non-small cell lung cancer. Sequencing was performed with immunoSEQ multiplex PCR; in TCRdb, only in-frame clones are kept and a portion is missing. The sample yields approximately 1,600 clones, 20% to 30% seen once. The sequencing here drew on normal lung tissue next to the tumor, taken before any cancer treatment. The source is a male donor older than 55 with stage II lung adenocarcinoma. Each CDR3 is given with its conserved first and last residue. D genes are given only for firm matches. Some rows mark clone size as missing; the rest say once, few, many or name a class of expanded clone.

d_call	j_call	v_call	clone_size	cdr3_nt	cdr3_aa
.	TRBJ2-4	TRBV6-8	few	TGTGCCAGCAGTTACGCGGGCACACAAAACATTCAGTACTTC	CASSYAGTQNIQYF
.	TRBJ2-4	TRBV9	medium-sized	TGTGCCAGCAAGGGGACGACAGGAAAAAACATTCAGTACTTC	CASKGTTGKNIQYF
.	TRBJ1-1	TRBV29-1	.	TGCAGCGCACGACAAACGAACACTGAAGCTTTCTTT	CSARQTNTEAFF
.	TRBJ1-1	TRBV6-8	medium-sized	TGTGCCAGCAGTTACTCTGAACTCGCTGAAGCTTTCTTT	CASSYSELAEAFF
.	TRBJ2-7	TRBV11-3	.	TGTGCCAGCAGCTGGGCACAGGGCATCGACGAGCAGTACTTC	CASSWAQGIDEQYF
.	TRBJ1-2	TRBV11-3	large	TGTGCCAGCAGCTCAACCGGGACTGGGCCCAAAGACTATGGCTACACCTTC	CASSSTGTGPKDYGYTF
.	TRBJ2-1	TRBV11-3	medium-sized	TGTGCCAGCAGCCCGGGCCTGGTACCCGATGAGCAGTTCTTC	CASSPGLVPDEQFF
TRBD1	TRBJ2-7	TRBV11-3	.	TGTGCCAGCAGCTTGAGCCCGGGACAGGCTGGCGAGCAGTACTTC	CASSLSPGQAGEQYF
.	TRBJ1-2	TRBV19	large	TGTGCCAGTAGAATAAACTACGGGGGGAACTATGGCTACACCTTC	CASRINYGGNYGYTF
TRBD1	TRBJ1-1	TRBV11-3	large	TGTGCCAGCAGCCTCTTTGGGACAGCGAACACTGAAGCTTTCTTT	CASSLFGTANTEAFF
.	TRBJ1-3	TRBV6-8	medium-sized	TGTGCCAGCAGTTACTCTGTACAGGGCACTGGAAACACCATATATTTT	CASSYSVQGTGNTIYF
TRBD2	TRBJ2-3	TRBV11-3	.	TGTGCCAGCAGCTTAACGGGGGGACTCTTGGTCACAGATACGCAGTATTTT	CASSLTGGLLVTDTQYF
.	TRBJ2-5	TRBV11-3	few	TGTGCCAGCAGCCCTGACGGCTGGGGAGAGACCCAGTACTTC	CASSPDGWGETQYF
TRBD1	TRBJ2-7	TRBV11-3	.	TGTGCCAGCAGCCCCGGGACAGGGCTCGTTGAGCAGTACTTC	CASSPGTGLVEQYF
TRBD1	TRBJ1-5	TRBV19	.	TGTGCCAGTTCCGTGACAGGGGAGGCGCAGCCCCAGCATTTT	CASSVTGEAQPQHF
.	TRBJ1-4	TRBV11-3	.	TGTGCCAGCAGCACTCGCGGGGGGGATGAAAAACTGTTTTTT	CASSTRGGDEKLFF